This TCR beta chain was retrieved from a study of blood T cell repertoires in COVID-19. As for the study in general: Samples taken during acute and convalescent COVID-19 were collected in the United States, Italy and Spain. T cells, B-cell-depleted T cells, or PBMCs provided the cDNA or gDNA that served as material.

Authors' analysis steps: Nucleated cell counts were estimated from reference gene primer amplification. Assay: immunoSEQ multiplex PCR; the TCRdb copy retains only in-frame clones and omits some. The DNA was the basis for D and trimming; V, J and clone size are from that table. Of hundreds of thousands of clones in the sample, around 90% are singletons; the top ten hold 2% to 3%. This CDR3 region has 14 residues. Germline V gene sequence: CDR1 SQVTM, CDR2 ANQGSEA. The clonotype was recovered from a man aged 18-30 years with active or convalescent COVID-19. The V gene is TRBV29-1, the J gene TRBJ2-7; 8 bases match TRBD1. The sample taken for sequencing was peripheral blood. Written as DNA, the CDR3 is TGCAGTGCAAACAGAGACACAGGGGGGAACGAGCAGTACTTC. Residues: CSANRDTGGNEQYF.